Listed here is a single TCR beta chain. The sample belongs to a study of shared clonotypes between healthy human individuals. This table comes from immunoSEQ multiplex PCR, and its TCRdb copy is limited to in-frame clones, with some not included. The top ten hold about 1.2% of the sample, which has some 1.5 million clones, around 97% seen once. There are 15 residues in the CDR3. CDR1 SGHRS and CDR2 YFSETQ come from the germline V gene. With 2 bases removed from V and 4 bases from J, the gap between germline ends came to 15 bases. The sequencing sample was made of naive CD4+ T cells sorted from blood. Subset described: CD45RA+ positively selected. This clonotype was obtained from a man younger than 40 in good health. The chain is built from TRBV5-1 and TRBJ1-1, with D unresolved. The CDR3 region is CASSFRPQSGTEAFF. DNA for the CDR3: TGCGCCAGCAGCTTCCGACCTCAATCGGGCACTGAAGCTTTCTTT.